A single sample gave rise to the 25 T cell receptor beta chains below, sequenced in a study of regulatory T cells in long-lasting Graves disease. Arm-PCR of CDR3 regions and iRepertoire HTBI primers were used to build TCR beta libraries. TCRdb processed the multiplex PCR reads anew with MiXCR; each CDR3 protein has one entry. The repertoire includes 350,000 to 450,000 distinct CDR3 sequences, 14% to 15% of them detected once, and roughly 17% sits in the top ten. Described time point: newly diagnosed GD, antithyroid drugs for less than 3 months. RNA from PBMCs was the source of the TCR library. These same data were also listed under a study on T cells in Graves' hyperthyroidism and ophthalmopathy.

Specimen: peripheral blood mononuclear cells (PBMCs), collected at new diagnosis, from a patient treated with antithyroid drugs. The receptor source for this set is a woman in her twenties or thirties with Graves disease.

This clonotype was counted only a few times. J is TRBJ2-6 and V is TRBV5-1, with 9 nucleotides matching TRBD2. Germline CDR1 SGHRS, CDR2 YFSETQ. Unmatched junction bases numbered 7, after V lost 2 bases and J lost 4 bases. This CDR3 spans 17 amino acids. The CDR3 loop reads CASSFLAGLRGANVLTF. The DNA for the CDR3 is TGCGCCAGCAGCTTCCTAGCGGGATTGCGAGGGGCCAACGTCCTGACTTTC.

This clonotype was seen repeatedly, ten times or more. This chain links TRBV13 with TRBJ2-7; 11 positions match TRBD1. Trimming at V came to 8 bases and at J to 3 bases, leaving 9 bases not matched to a gene. CDR1 is PRHDT and CDR2 is FYEKMQ in the germline V gene (reference sequence). The CDR3 has 15 amino acids. The CDR3: CASLRGQGDVYEQYF. In nucleotides, the CDR3 is TGTGCCAGCTTGAGGGGACAGGGGGACGTCTACGAGCAGTACTTC.

As concerns this clonotype: Possible read error: a much larger clone is one base away. This chain links TRBV16 with TRBJ2-4, with 9 bases identical to TRBD2. The trim removed 2 bases at V and 13 bases at J, leaving 21 bases unmatched. Germline CDR1 and CDR2: KGHSY and FQNENV. CDR3 length equals 18 residues. Here the CDR3 DNA reads TGTGCCAGCAGCCAAACTGGACTTTCTAGCGGGAAAGGGGGCAAGCAGTACTTC. This codes for CASSQTGLSSGKGGKQYF. The full variable domain, completed using reference TRBV16 and TRBJ2-4, is GEEVAQTPKHLVRGEGQKAKLYCAPIKGHSYVFWYQQVLKNEFKFLISFQNENVFDETGMPKERFSAKCLPNSPCSLEIQATKLEDSAVYFCASSQTGLSSGKGGKQYFGAGTRLSVL.

On this clonotype: A much larger clone is a single base away; this may be a read error. V gene TRBV20-1 combines with J gene TRBJ2-4, with TRBD2 identical over 7 bases. Germline CDR1 and CDR2: DFQATT and SNEGSKA (reference sequence). This CDR3 has 14 amino acids. CDR3 loop: CSARLAALGNEQLF. Here the CDR3 DNA reads TGCAGTGCTAGACTAGCGGCCCTGGGCAATGAGCAGCTCTTC.

This clonotype was recorded at least ten times. V gene TRBV6-9 combines with J gene TRBJ2-1; unclear D gene. The CDR3 spans 14 residues. From germline, CDR1 is MNHGY and CDR2 SVAAGI. Deletions cut 3 bases from V and 5 bases from J, with 11 bases between. The CDR3 DNA follows: TGTGCCAGCAGTTACTCTCGGAACCACAATGAGCAGTTCTTC. Its translation: CASSYSRNHNEQFF.

This clonotype was seen at least ten times. The chain links TRBV28 to TRBJ2-7; weak D call: TRBD2 (5 bases). Germline V CDR1 and CDR2: MDHEN, SYDVKM. The length of the CDR3 is 16 residues. Trimming removed 6 bases at V and 1 base at J, with 19 bases between. This chain's CDR3 is CASSNADSARSYEQYF. The CDR3 DNA is TGTGCCAGCAGCAATGCGGACTCGGCGAGATCCTACGAGCAGTACTTC.

The genes are TRBV5-1 and TRBJ2-7; no clear D gene. The ends were cut back, 3 bases at V and 2 bases at J, with 9 bases in the middle. The CDR3 runs 13 residues. Germline loops: CDR1 SGHRS, CDR2 YFSETQ. The CDR3 region has the DNA TGCGCCAGCAGCTACCAAGGGCCCTACGAGCAGTACTTC. This codes for CASSYQGPYEQYF.

This clonotype was detected ten times or more. CDR3 region: CASTYFEGEPYNEQFF. The DNA for the CDR3 is TGTGCCAGCACCTATTTTGAGGGAGAACCTTACAATGAGCAGTTCTTC. This sequence joins TRBV6-1 and TRBJ2-1, with a weak D call TRBD2 (5 bases). CDR1 and CDR2 from the germline V gene are MNHNS and SASEGT. The CDR3 has 16 residues. Trimming removed 7 bases from V and 4 bases from J, with 20 bases in between.

The J gene is TRBJ1-2, the V gene TRBV19, with 8 positions matching TRBD1. The ends lost 7 bases at V and 5 bases at J; junction bases unmatched: 12. Germline V gene lookup returns CDR1 LNHDA and CDR2 SQIVND (reference sequence). This CDR3 contains 15 residues. The CDR3 sequence is CASTRETGVFYGYTF. CDR3 bases: TGTGCCAGTACGAGGGAGACAGGGGTCTTTTATGGCTACACCTTC.

A word on this clonotype: A clone one base away is much larger, so this may be a read error. This sequence joins TRBV6-1 and TRBJ2-1, with unresolved D. The J call is doubtful: the DNA matches TRBJ2-5 better. The CDR3 is made up of 12 amino acids. In germline, CDR1 is MNHNS, CDR2 SASEGT. The CDR3 loop reads CAGTNPRETQYF. CDR3 bases: TGTGCCGGCACTAACCCCCGAGAGACCCAGTACTTC.

In this sample, this clonotype turned up many times. The chain joins TRBV28 to TRBJ1-2; 11 nucleotides agree with TRBD1. CDR1 and CDR2 from the germline V gene are MDHEN and SYDVKM. This CDR3 has 14 residues. Trimming cost V 6 bases and J 5 bases; bases outside gene matches: 5. The CDR3 region is CASRPGTGGYGYTF. The CDR3 nucleotides are TGTGCCAGCAGACCCGGGACAGGGGGTTATGGCTACACCTTC.

This clonotype was counted many times. This sequence joins TRBV24-1 and TRBJ2-1, with D tentatively TRBD1 (5 bases). V lost 6 bases and J lost 2, with 16 bases in between. There are 16 residues in the CDR3. The germline CDR1 and CDR2 sequences are KGHDR and SFDVKD. CDR3 DNA sequence: TGTGCCACCAGTCAGGGAACAGGCCCTACCTACAATGAGCAGTTCTTC. Encoded protein: CATSQGTGPTYNEQFF.

V is TRBV13 and J is TRBJ2-2, with TRBD2 matching over 9 bases. The CDR3 length is 17 residues. The trim removed 5 bases at V and 2 bases at J, leaving 9 bases unmatched. Germline CDR1 reads PRHDT; CDR2 reads FYEKMQ (reference sequence). The DNA for the CDR3 is TGTGCCAGCAGCCCCCCCGGGACTAGCAGAAACACCGGGGAGCTGTTTTTT. Its protein product is CASSPPGTSRNTGELFF.

This clonotype was seen a few times. The chain links TRBV20-1 to TRBJ1-1; D is unresolved. Trimming took 3 bases from V and 4 from J, leaving 12 bases between them. Germline values: CDR1 DFQATT, CDR2 SNEGSKA (reference sequence). The CDR3 is 13 residues long. The CDR3: CSARDRMSTEAFF. The CDR3 DNA sequence: TGCAGTGCTAGGGACCGAATGAGCACTGAAGCTTTCTTT.

A few counts support this clonotype. The chain recombines TRBV19 with TRBJ2-7; TRBD1 might be the D (5 bases). The CDR3 has 14 amino acids. Germline V gene data show CDR1 as LNHDA and CDR2 as SQIVND (reference sequence). V lost 3 bases and J lost 4, with 13 bases in between. The DNA of the CDR3 is TGTGCCAGTAGTATGGTCCCAGGGTGGTACGAGCAGTACTTC. Its protein is CASSMVPGWYEQYF.

The rearrangement links TRBV6-1 to TRBJ1-6; D is unresolved. V was cut by 6 bases and J by 10 bases, with 16 bases left in between. The CDR3 is 14 residues long. Germline V gives CDR1 MNHNS, CDR2 SASEGT. The CDR3 protein is CASRGEGGGSPLHF. The DNA of the CDR3 is TGTGCCAGCAGGGGAGAGGGTGGAGGGTCACCCCTCCACTTT.

The genes are TRBV28 and TRBJ1-5; possibly TRBD1 for D (5 bases). Germline V gene sequence: CDR1 MDHEN, CDR2 SYDVKM. The CDR3 totals 14 residues. The germline V and J ends were trimmed by 7 bases and 4 bases, with 14 bases remaining between them. The CDR3 region has the DNA TGTGCCAGCACCCTCGGGGGGTGGAATCAGCCCCAGCATTTT. Protein product: CASTLGGWNQPQHF.

This clonotype was counted many times. The genes are TRBV11-2 and TRBJ2-5, with a possible D match to TRBD2 (5 bases). Per the germline V gene, CDR1 is SGHAT and CDR2 is FQNNGV. The CDR3 has 15 residues. The V end was cut by 5 bases, the J end by 5 bases, with 18 bases between. The CDR3 protein is CASSPRWEPAETQYF. Written as DNA, the CDR3 is TGTGCCAGCAGCCCCAGGTGGGAGCCCGCCGAGACCCAGTACTTC.

This clonotype was picked up many times. V gene TRBV12-3 or TRBV12-4 combines with J gene TRBJ1-2; D is possibly TRBD1 (5 bases). CDR3 length equals 13 residues. Between the trimmed V and J ends, which lost 8 bases and 4 bases, there was a span of 14 bases. The CDR3 nucleotides read TGTGCCAGCGGGTTAAGACAGCCCTATGGCTACACCTTC. Translation gives CASGLRQPYGYTF.

This chain joins TRBV7-9 and TRBJ2-6; no reliable D call. V lost 5 bases, J lost 1 base, and 18 bases lay in between. Germline CDR1 and CDR2: SEHNR and FQNEAQ (reference sequence). The CDR3 extends over 18 amino acids. The CDR3 loop reads CASSLTRGTASGANVLTF. Written as DNA, the CDR3 is TGTGCCAGCAGCCTGACGCGAGGAACAGCTTCTGGGGCCAACGTCCTGACTTTC.

This chain links TRBV6-1 with TRBJ1-4; D possibly corresponds to TRBD1 (6 bases). V gave up 6 bases and J gave up 8 bases, with 16 bases separating them. The V gene's germline CDR1 is MNHNS and CDR2 SASEGT. This CDR3 is built from 14 residues. Written as DNA, the CDR3 is TGTGCCAGCAGAGCGGGACAAGTTCGCGAAAAACTGTTTTTT. This encodes CASRAGQVREKLFF.

The table lists this clonotype with many counts. The CDR3 bases are TGCAGTGCTAGAGATCGACTAGCGGGGTCCAATGAGCAGTTCTTC. The encoded protein is CSARDRLAGSNEQFF. The rearrangement links TRBV20-1 to TRBJ2-1, with 11 positions matching TRBD2. The CDR3 sequence is 15 residues long. Trimming removed 0 bases from V and 6 bases from J; junction bases left unmatched: 4. Germline V gene sequence: CDR1 DFQATT, CDR2 SNEGSKA (reference sequence).

This clonotype was counted ten times or more. The chain joins TRBV12-3 or TRBV12-4 to TRBJ2-7; D could derive from TRBD1 or TRBD2 (6 bases each). The CDR3 totals 15 residues. Trimming took off 5 bases at V and 0 bases at J, with 14 bases between the two ends. CDR3 loop: CASSDSKGGSYEQYF. CDR3 nucleotides: TGTGCCAGCAGTGACAGCAAGGGGGGCTCCTACGAGCAGTACTTC.

This clonotype was recorded once. The V call is TRBV5-1, the J call TRBJ2-3, with D possibly being TRBD2 (5 bases). Looked up from germline, CDR1 is SGHRS and CDR2 is YFSETQ. This CDR3 is built from 14 residues. Trimming cost V 0 bases and J 3 bases, with 8 bases left between them. The CDR3 is CASSLEAETDTQYF. The CDR3 DNA sequence: TGCGCCAGCAGCTTGGAAGCGGAGACAGATACGCAGTATTTT. Together with reference TRBV5-1 and TRBJ2-3, the CDR3 gives the full variable domain: KAGVTQTPRYLIKTRGQQVTLSCSPISGHRSVSWYQQTPGQGLQFLFEYFSETQRNKGNFPGRFSGRQFSNSRSEMNVSTLELGDSALYLCASSLEAETDTQYFGPGTRLTVL.

In its sample, this clonotype was seen many times. This chain uses TRBV2 with TRBJ2-7; 9 nucleotides agree with TRBD2. CDR1 and CDR2 from the germline V gene are SNHLY and FYNNEI. The trim removed 3 bases at V and 6 bases at J, leaving 9 bases unmatched. The CDR3 extends over 15 amino acids. The CDR3 region is CASSEFSGSLFEQYF. DNA of the CDR3: TGTGCCAGCAGTGAGTTTAGCGGGAGTCTCTTCGAGCAGTACTTC.